The 28 T cell receptor beta chains below all came from one sample that was sequenced in a study of T-cell memory formation after mild COVID-19. Using its own MiXCR run on the 5' RACE reads, TCRdb lists one record per CDR3 protein. The table records about 290,000 distinct CDR3 sequences, around 15% of them present only once. The source material was PBMCs or a T cell subset sorted from them (not recorded which). The receptors derive from a man between 18 and 35 years old who had mild COVID-19 (a few samples of this study predate the infection). Cell type and time point are not known.

There are a few counts of this clonotype. One end of the junction varies from germline; a read error may be responsible. The chain carries TRBV7-7 and TRBJ2-5; D is perhaps TRBD1 (5 bases). The CDR3 contains 13 residues. Looked up from germline, CDR1 is SSHAT and CDR2 is FNYEAQ (reference sequence). CDR3 sequence: CASSLGVEETQYF. The CDR3 coding sequence is TGTGCTAGCAGCTTAGGGGTTGAAGAGACCCAGTACTTC.

The chain recombines TRBV5-1 with TRBJ1-4; D not certain. The CDR3 contains 15 residues. V lost 4 bases, J lost 8 bases, and 18 bases lay in between. In germline, CDR1 is SGHRS, CDR2 YFSETQ. The CDR3 here is CASSPMTRSDEKLFF. In nucleotides, the CDR3 is TGCGCCAGCAGCCCGATGACAAGGTCTGACGAAAAACTGTTTTTT.

This clonotype was detected only a few times. The chain carries TRBV28 and TRBJ2-1; D remains unclear. The ends were cut back, 6 bases at V and 6 bases at J, with 12 bases in the middle. The CDR3 is made up of 13 amino acids. Germline lookup yields CDR1 MDHEN and CDR2 SYDVKM. The DNA for the CDR3 is TGTGCCAGCAGACGTTGGACGGTCAATGAGCAGTTCTTC. This translates into CASRRWTVNEQFF.

The chain uses TRBV7-3 and TRBJ1-1, with D maybe TRBD1 (5 bases). This CDR3 has 13 amino acids. Germline-derived CDR1 and CDR2 are SGHTA and FQGTGA. V gave up 4 bases and J gave up 2 bases, with 8 bases separating them. The CDR3 DNA reads as TGTGCCAGCAGCTCCGGACATAACACTGAAGCTTTCTTT. It yields the protein CASSSGHNTEAFF.

V usage is TRBV7-2 and J usage is TRBJ1-1; possibly TRBD1 for D (5 bases). The CDR3 length is 16 residues. Deletions cut 3 bases from V and 4 bases from J, with 18 bases between. The V gene's germline CDR1 is SGHTA and CDR2 FQGNSA. CDR3 amino acids: CASSFFGAAVGTEAFF. CDR3 coding DNA: TGTGCCAGCAGCTTTTTCGGGGCGGCGGTAGGCACTGAAGCTTTCTTT.

This clonotype turned up a few times. The chain recombines TRBV6-1 with TRBJ2-3, with a weak D call TRBD1 (6 bases). CDR3 length: 14 residues. V lost 6 bases to trimming and J lost 4 bases, with 14 bases between them. Germline CDR1 is MNHNS and CDR2 is SASEGT. Here the CDR3 reads CASSERTVPDTQYF. CDR3 in DNA: TGTGCCAGCAGCGAAAGGACAGTTCCAGATACGCAGTATTTT.

The chain carries TRBV4-1 and TRBJ2-2, with D possibly being TRBD1 or TRBD2 (5 bases each). The germline V gene has CDR1 MGHRA and CDR2 YSYEKL. Trimming shortened V by 4 bases and J by 0 bases, and 12 bases separated the two germline ends. This CDR3 comprises 16 residues. The DNA of the CDR3 is TGCGCCAGCAGCCTATTGACGGGGCCGAACACCGGGGAGCTGTTTTTT. Amino acids: CASSLLTGPNTGELFF.

Only a few counts were recorded for this clonotype. The rearrangement links TRBV5-1 to TRBJ2-3; D call uncertain. Germline lookup yields CDR1 SGHRS and CDR2 YFSETQ. The CDR3 is 14 residues long. V was shortened by 3 bases and J by 2 bases, with 10 bases between the two germline ends. CDR3 in amino acids: CASSSLTLTDTQYF. The CDR3 coding sequence is TGCGCCAGCAGCTCTTTGACACTCACAGATACGCAGTATTTT.

This clonotype has a handful of counts. The rearrangement uses TRBV23-1 and TRBJ2-1; the D call may be TRBD1 or TRBD2 (5 bases each). TRBV23-1 is designated an ORF whose function remains uncertain. There are 16 residues in the CDR3. V lost 6 bases to trimming and J lost 0 bases, with 15 bases between them. The chain's CDR3 is CASRPPAGSSYNEQFF. The CDR3 nucleotides read TGCGCCAGCAGGCCCCCGGCAGGGAGCTCCTACAATGAGCAGTTCTTC.

V and J are TRBV6-4 and TRBJ2-1; possible D gene TRBD1, 5 bases. The CDR3 sequence is 13 residues long. V gave up 3 bases and J gave up 7 bases, with 10 bases separating them. Germline V gene data show CDR1 as MRHNA and CDR2 as SNTAGT. The CDR3 DNA reads as TGTGCCAGCAGTGAGGACAACGTAAATGAGCAGTTCTTC. Residues: CASSEDNVNEQFF.

This chain uses TRBV5-6 with TRBJ1-1; 8 bases fit TRBD1. This CDR3 contains 14 residues. Germline V gene lookup returns CDR1 SGHDT and CDR2 YYEEEE. The trim removed 0 bases at V and 7 bases at J, leaving 5 bases unmatched. CDR3 bases: TGTGCCAGCAGCTTGGCTCCCGACAGGGGTGAAGCTTTCTTT. Translating gives CASSLAPDRGEAFF.

This clonotype was seen a handful of times. CDR3 protein: CATSRDYEGLVYGYTF. Here the CDR3 DNA reads TGTGCCACCAGCAGAGATTACGAGGGGCTGGTCTATGGCTACACCTTC. The chain is built from TRBV15 and TRBJ1-2; tentatively, D is TRBD1 (5 bases). The CDR3 is 16 residues long. Trimming stripped 0 bases from V and 4 bases from J, with 15 bases between. CDR1 is LNHNV and CDR2 is YYDKDF in the germline V gene (reference sequence).

This clonotype was counted many times. The chain has TRBV6-5 and TRBJ2-1, with 8 bases that match TRBD1. Unmatched junction bases numbered 4, after V lost 0 bases and J lost 6 bases. This CDR3 has 15 amino acids. CDR1 is MNHEY and CDR2 is SVGAGI in the germline V gene. The CDR3 is CASSYSTGVGNEQFF. The DNA for the CDR3 is TGTGCCAGCAGTTACTCGACAGGGGTGGGCAATGAGCAGTTCTTC.

This clonotype has just a few counts. The chain has TRBV30 and TRBJ2-1; TRBD1 aligns across 8 bases. Germline V CDR1 and CDR2: GTSNPN, SVGIG (reference sequence). V shed 4 bases and J 8 bases; nucleotides not matched to a gene: 16. CDR3 length: 16 residues. For the CDR3, the DNA is TGTGCCTGGATGGCGACACCCGGACAGGGTGAGGATGAGCAGTTCTTC. It is translated as CAWMATPGQGEDEQFF.

This clonotype came up a few times. The genes are TRBV7-9 and TRBJ1-5; maybe TRBD1 (5 bases). V lost 3 bases and J 3 bases, leaving 9 bases between the germline ends. Germline lookup yields CDR1 SEHNR and CDR2 FQNEAQ (reference sequence). The CDR3 has 14 residues. The CDR3 DNA sequence: TGTGCCAGCAGCTTGGGACCTCACAATCAGCCCCAGCATTTT. Encoded protein: CASSLGPHNQPQHF.

This clonotype has only a few counts. The chain links TRBV5-1 to TRBJ2-1; D is perhaps TRBD2 (6 bases). The CDR3 extends over 18 amino acids. Germline CDR1 and CDR2: SGHRS and YFSETQ. Trimming shortened V by 4 bases and J by 6 bases, and 26 bases separated the two germline ends. CDR3 DNA sequence: TGCGCCAGCAGCAATATCCCCCTCGAGGGAGGCGAGATCAATGAGCAGTTCTTC. This translates into CASSNIPLEGGEINEQFF.

This clonotype has more than one count but fewer than ten. V gene TRBV6-2 or TRBV6-3 combines with J gene TRBJ2-7; 7 positions agree with TRBD1. This CDR3 is 14 amino acids long. The germline CDR1 and CDR2 sequences are MNHEY and SVGEGT. V gave up 5 bases and J gave up 1 base; unmatched junction bases: 5. The CDR3 DNA sequence: TGTGCCAGCAGTCGGCCAGGGGGATCCTACGAGCAGTACGTC. This gives the protein CASSRPGGSYEQYV.

As to this clonotype: The conserved phenylalanine or tryptophan is not found at the CDR3 terminus, so this likely reflects a read error. The chain couples TRBV7-6 to TRBJ2-5, with D uncertain. Germline loops: CDR1 SGHVS, CDR2 FNYEAQ. This CDR3 has 14 residues. The germline V and J ends were trimmed by 1 base and 1 base, with 7 bases remaining between them. The CDR3 sequence: CASSLGHVQETQYL. CDR3 DNA: TGTGCCAGCAGCTTAGGGCACGTCCAAGAGACCCAGTACCTC.

This clonotype came up a few times. The chain employs TRBV27 and TRBJ1-2, with 7 bases identical to TRBD1. The CDR3 is 18 amino acids. The ends lost 5 bases at V and 0 bases at J; junction bases unmatched: 15. Germline V CDR1 and CDR2: MNHEY, SMNVEV (reference sequence). CDR3 sequence (DNA): TGTGCCAGCAGTCATATAGGGGACAGAGCACACACTAACTATGGCTACACCTTC. Its translation is CASSHIGDRAHTNYGYTF.

The chain carries TRBV12-3 or TRBV12-4 and TRBJ2-7; D remains ambiguous. The V and J ends lost 3 bases and 3 bases respectively, with 12 bases between them. The CDR3 is made up of 14 amino acids. The DNA of the CDR3 is TGTGCCAGCAGTTTCGGCGGATACTACTACGAGCAGTACTTC. As protein: CASSFGGYYYEQYF.

The genes are TRBV7-3 and TRBJ2-1; 9 bases align to TRBD1. Germline V lookup: CDR1 SGHTA, CDR2 FQGTGA. This CDR3 has 16 amino acids. V gave up 4 bases and J gave up 5 bases; unmatched junction bases: 9. DNA of the CDR3: TGTGCCAGCAGCTCTCCCGGGACAGGGTATAACAATGAGCAGTTCTTC. Residues: CASSSPGTGYNNEQFF.

The chain has TRBV20-1 and TRBJ2-2; D gene uncertain. Germline V CDR1 and CDR2: DFQATT, SNEGSKA (reference sequence). V was cut by 2 bases and J by 2 bases, with 6 bases left in between. There are 13 residues in the CDR3. DNA of the CDR3: TGCAGTGCTAGATTGCCCAACACCGGGGAGCTGTTTTTT. Amino acids: CSARLPNTGELFF.

This clonotype was counted many times. The genes are TRBV6-2 or TRBV6-3 and TRBJ2-7; unclear D gene. The ends were cut back, 5 bases at V and 5 bases at J, with 16 bases in the middle. The CDR3 is 14 residues long. Germline loops: CDR1 MNHEY, CDR2 SVGEGT. In DNA form, the CDR3 reads TGTGCCAGCAGTCACCATGCTAGTTCTGACGAGCAGTACGTC. Translation: CASSHHASSDEQYV.

Ten or more counts support this clonotype. The J gene is TRBJ2-5, the V gene TRBV13; 9 nucleotides agree with TRBD2. The length of the CDR3 is 14 residues. V lost 5 bases to trimming and J lost 5 bases; unmatched junction nucleotides: 6. Germline V gives CDR1 PRHDT, CDR2 FYEKMQ (reference sequence). CDR3 sequence: CASSTGTSYETQYF. The CDR3 DNA is TGTGCCAGCAGCACCGGGACTAGCTACGAGACCCAGTACTTC.

This clonotype was observed a handful of times. The chain is built from TRBV6-2 or TRBV6-3 and TRBJ2-2; unclear D gene. The germline CDR1 and CDR2 sequences are MNHEY and SVGEGT. V lost 8 bases and J lost 1, with 11 bases in between. CDR3 length equals 14 residues. CDR3 sequence: CASFHHRNTGELFF. As DNA, the CDR3 is TGTGCCAGCTTCCACCACCGGAACACCGGGGAGCTGTTTTTT.

The V and J genes are TRBV28 and TRBJ2-3; tentative D call: TRBD2 (7 bases). In germline, CDR1 is MDHEN, CDR2 SYDVKM. This CDR3 has 12 residues. With 7 bases removed from V and 9 bases from J, the gap between germline ends came to 14 bases. CDR3 DNA: TGTGCCAGCAACTCGGGGGGCTGGACGCAGTATTTT. It yields the protein CASNSGGWTQYF.

This clonotype appeared many times. The chain recombines TRBV7-3 with TRBJ2-3, with D maybe TRBD1 (6 bases). This CDR3 contains 14 residues. V was clipped by 3 bases and J by 2 bases, with 9 bases between them. Germline assignment: CDR1 SGHTA and CDR2 FQGTGA. CDR3 protein: CASSFQGHTDTQYF. The CDR3 region has the DNA TGTGCCAGCAGCTTCCAGGGACACACAGATACGCAGTATTTT.

The chain recombines TRBV7-2 with TRBJ1-2, with a possible D match to TRBD1 (5 bases). Germline V gene data show CDR1 as SGHTA and CDR2 as FQGNSA. V lost 5 bases and J lost 6, with 16 bases in between. The CDR3 extends over 14 amino acids. DNA of the CDR3: TGTGCCAGCAGCCCTGGTGGGGCTTCGGATGGCTACACCTTC. Amino acid sequence: CASSPGGASDGYTF.